This entry lists 23 T cell receptor beta chains sequenced from one sample in a study of cytomegalovirus exposure and HLA in healthy donors. Vbeta (60) and Jbeta (13) primers were used in the PCR. This table comes from immunoSEQ multiplex PCR, and its TCRdb copy is limited to in-frame clones, with some not included. The data hold approximately 170,000 clones, with 55% to 70% observed a single time. The sequenced sample was PBMCs. These receptors all stem from a woman in her forties in good health and CMV-seropositive.

On this clone itself: The junction departs from the called germline gene at one end, perhaps through a read error. The CDR3 spells CAISESVEVYNEHFF. Written as DNA, the CDR3 is TGTGCCATCAGTGAGTCGGTGGAGGTCTACAATGAGCATTTCTTC. This chain joins TRBV10-3 and TRBJ2-1; weak D call: TRBD2 (5 bases). This CDR3 has 15 amino acids. Germline values: CDR1 ENHRY, CDR2 SYGVKD.

This clone came up once. The chain joins TRBV5-1 to TRBJ2-1; perhaps TRBD1 as D (6 bases). Germline V gene sequence: CDR1 SGHRS, CDR2 YFSETQ. V shed 0 bases and J shed 6 bases, with 13 bases lying between them. This CDR3 is built from 15 residues. The CDR3, as DNA: TGCGCCAGCAGCTTGGGGGCAGGGGTGGGCAATGAGCAGTTCTTC. Protein: CASSLGAGVGNEQFF.

The chain carries TRBV7-8 and TRBJ2-3; D is uncertain. Germline V gene lookup returns CDR1 SGHVS and CDR2 FQNEAQ. This CDR3 spans 13 amino acids. Trimming stripped 5 bases from V and 3 bases from J, with 9 bases between. This chain's CDR3 is CASSPLETDTQYF. CDR3 coding DNA: TGTGCCAGCAGCCCCTTAGAGACAGATACGCAGTATTTT.

The rearrangement joins TRBV21-1 to TRBJ2-7; TRBD1, the D gene given by the table, was not confirmed from the DNA. TRBV21-1 is noted as a pseudogene. This CDR3 is 16 amino acids long. The CDR3 here is CASSKVSGLFSYEQYF. Written as DNA, the CDR3 is TGTGCCAGCAGCAAAGTGTCAGGTCTCTTTTCCTACGAGCAGTACTTC.

This clone was detected only a few times. This chain connects TRBV9 to TRBJ2-2; 8 bases fit TRBD2. The CDR3 sequence is 16 residues long. The ends lost 0 bases at V and 6 bases at J; junction bases unmatched: 7. CDR1 is SGDLS, CDR2 YYNGEE, per germline. The CDR3 coding sequence is TGTGCCAGCAGCGTAGCAGGACTAGCTCCTCCCGGGGAGCTGTTTTTT. This codes for CASSVAGLAPPGELFF.

The chain combines TRBV5-6 with TRBJ2-5; 7 bases are shared with TRBD2. The germline V gene has CDR1 SGHDT and CDR2 YYEEEE. The CDR3 covers 14 residues. Trimming took 0 bases from V and 10 from J; bases not matched to a gene: 9. The CDR3 sequence is CASSLGDPRGDQYF. The DNA for the CDR3 is TGTGCCAGCAGCTTGGGGGACCCACGGGGGGACCAGTACTTC.

The chain recombines TRBV7-3 with TRBJ1-2; D may be TRBD1 (5 bases). This CDR3 has 12 amino acids. The germline CDR1 and CDR2 sequences are SGHTA and FQGTGA. With 5 bases removed from V and 5 bases from J, the gap between germline ends came to 9 bases. For the CDR3, the DNA is TGTGCCAGCAGCCCGGACACGTATGGCTACACCTTC. The encoded protein is CASSPDTYGYTF.

This chain joins TRBV7-8 and TRBJ2-1; TRBD1 agrees at 9 bases. V gave up 5 bases and J gave up 5 bases; unmatched junction bases: 7. The germline CDR1 and CDR2 sequences are SGHVS and FQNEAQ. CDR3 length equals 15 residues. The CDR3: CASSLGTGNNNEQFF. The DNA of the CDR3 is TGTGCCAGCAGCCTCGGGACAGGGAACAACAATGAGCAGTTCTTC.

CDR3 loop: CTSSQDPNRGWGGYTF. DNA for the CDR3: TGCACCAGCAGCCAAGATCCAAACAGGGGGTGGGGTGGCTACACCTTC. This sequence joins TRBV1 and TRBJ1-2; the table's D call of TRBD1 was not tested on the DNA. TRBV1 is a documented pseudogene. The CDR3 has 16 residues.

Notes on this clone: One end of the junction varies from germline; a read error may be responsible. The chain is built from TRBV28 and TRBJ1-5; D is undetermined. The CDR3 totals 11 residues. CDR1 is MDHEN, CDR2 SYDVKM, per germline. CDR3 region: CASSIGGPQNF. The CDR3 DNA sequence: TGTGCCAGCAGCATCGGAGGACCCCAGAATTTT.

The rearrangement joins TRBV19 to TRBJ1-1; 7 bases map to TRBD1. The germline V gene encodes CDR1 LNHDA and CDR2 SQIVND (reference sequence). Trimming took 6 bases from V and 5 from J; bases not matched to a gene: 15. This CDR3 is built from 16 residues. CDR3 region: CASSSRNRGFNTEAFF. For the CDR3, the DNA is TGTGCCAGTAGCAGCCGTAACAGGGGTTTTAATACTGAAGCTTTCTTT.

The chain couples TRBV18 to TRBJ2-7, with D possibly TRBD1 on 5 matching bases. The V gene lost 3 bases and the J gene lost 4 bases, with 7 bases spanning the gap. The CDR3 has 12 amino acids. Germline V gives CDR1 KGHSH, CDR2 LQKENI. DNA of the CDR3: TGTGCCAGCTCACCCGACAGATACGAGCAGTACTTC. It yields the protein CASSPDRYEQYF.

The V and J genes are TRBV5-4 and TRBJ2-7; D is possibly TRBD2 (5 bases). The CDR3 extends over 13 amino acids. Trimming removed 4 bases at V and 0 bases at J, with 8 bases between. Germline CDR1 and CDR2: SGHNT and YYREEE (reference sequence). This CDR3 reads CASSTRSSYEQYF. CDR3 DNA sequence: TGTGCCAGCAGCACTAGGAGCTCCTACGAGCAGTACTTC. The full variable domain, rest sourced from reference TRBV5-4 and TRBJ2-7, is ETGVTQSPTHLIKTRGQQVTLRCSSQSGHNTVSWYQQALGQGPQFIFQYYREEENGRGNFPPRFSGLQFPNYSSELNVNALELDDSALYLCASSTRSSYEQYFGPGTRLTVT.

This clone has more than one count but fewer than ten. The chain carries TRBV9 and TRBJ1-1; D is perhaps TRBD1 (6 bases). This CDR3 has 13 amino acids. V lost 4 bases to trimming and J lost 2 bases, with 9 bases between them. Germline V gene sequence: CDR1 SGDLS, CDR2 YYNGEE. CDR3 nucleotides: TGTGCCAGCAGCAGGGGGGGTAACACTGAAGCTTTCTTT. Protein product: CASSRGGNTEAFF.

About this clone itself: One junction end disagrees with the germline gene, perhaps due to a read error. The CDR3 region is CASSQVPGNTGELCF. CDR3 DNA sequence: TGCGCCAGCAGCCAAGTCCCCGGAAACACCGGGGAGCTGTGTTTT. The chain joins TRBV4-1 to TRBJ2-2, with TRBD2 as a possible D gene (5 bases). Germline V gives CDR1 MGHRA, CDR2 YSYEKL. CDR3 length: 15 residues.

This rearrangement joins TRBV6-5 to TRBJ1-2, with TRBD1 identical over 9 bases. The trim removed 0 bases at V and 7 bases at J, leaving 3 bases unmatched. The CDR3 is made up of 14 amino acids. Germline-derived CDR1 and CDR2 are MNHEY and SVGAGI. DNA for the CDR3: TGTGCCAGCAGTTACTCGGGACAGGGAGGTGGCTACACCTTC. Translated, it gives CASSYSGQGGGYTF.

The chain is built from TRBV18 and TRBJ1-1, with D possibly TRBD1 on 6 matching bases. Per the germline V gene, CDR1 is KGHSH and CDR2 is LQKENI. This CDR3 contains 15 residues. The V gene lost 2 bases and the J gene lost 2 bases, with 12 bases spanning the gap. In DNA, the CDR3 is TGTGCCAGCTCACCAATACAGGGAATCAACACTGAAGCTTTCTTT. Residues: CASSPIQGINTEAFF.

V and J are TRBV27 and TRBJ2-4; D not resolved. V was pared by 4 bases and J by 1 base, with 8 bases between. There are 14 residues in the CDR3. Germline loops: CDR1 MNHEY, CDR2 SMNVEV (reference sequence). CDR3 sequence reads: CASSSLLAKNIQYF. CDR3 nucleotide sequence: TGTGCCAGCAGTTCCTTACTGGCCAAAAACATTCAGTACTTC.

V usage is TRBV7-9 and J usage is TRBJ2-3; possibly TRBD2 for D (6 bases). V lost 2 bases and J lost 0, with 12 bases in between. This CDR3 spans 16 amino acids. Germline assignment: CDR1 SEHNR and CDR2 FQNEAQ (reference sequence). The CDR3 region is CASSLLRGTSTDTQYF. In DNA form, the CDR3 reads TGTGCCAGCAGCTTACTCCGCGGGACTAGCACAGATACGCAGTATTTT.

The chain carries TRBV6-1 and TRBJ1-6, with a tentative D call TRBD1 (6 bases). Trimming shortened V by 4 bases and J by 9 bases, and 13 bases separated the two germline ends. There are 14 residues in the CDR3. Germline V gene sequence: CDR1 MNHNS, CDR2 SASEGT. For the CDR3, the DNA is TGTGCCAGCAGTGGAGGAAGGGGGAGTTCACCCCTCCACTTT. It codes for CASSGGRGSSPLHF.

V and J are TRBV7-3 and TRBJ2-7; the match to TRBD1 covers 7 bases. J was trimmed by 6 bases and V by 2 bases; bases with no gene match: 4. The germline gives CDR1 SGHTA, CDR2 FQGTGA. CDR3 length: 13 residues. The CDR3 bases are TGTGCCAGCAGCTTAGGGGCAGGGGGCGAGCAGTACTTC. Protein product: CASSLGAGGEQYF.

This chain connects TRBV13 to TRBJ2-2; tentatively, D is TRBD1 (6 bases). The CDR3 sequence is 14 residues long. Trimming cost V 8 bases and J 5 bases, with 15 bases left between them. In germline, CDR1 is PRHDT, CDR2 FYEKMQ (reference sequence). The CDR3 loop reads CASRPGVRTGELFF. The CDR3 bases are TGTGCCAGCCGGCCAGGGGTACGGACCGGGGAGCTGTTTTTT.

This chain connects TRBV18 to TRBJ2-5; TRBD2 aligns across 9 bases. Trimming at V came to 2 bases and at J to 2 bases, leaving 6 bases not matched to a gene. The germline V gene encodes CDR1 KGHSH and CDR2 LQKENI. The CDR3 contains 16 residues. The CDR3 coding sequence is TGTGCCAGCTCACCAATTAGCGGGAGTGGGCAAGAGACCCAGTACTTC. Translation gives CASSPISGSGQETQYF.